Given below is one TCR beta chain in context. The target antigen is unknown. CDR1 is GTSNPN and CDR2 is SVGIG in the germline V gene (reference sequence). V was cut by 8 bases and J by 1 base, with 9 bases left in between. The CDR3 runs to 11 residues. This table comes from immunoSEQ multiplex PCR, and its TCRdb copy is limited to in-frame clones, with some not included. The table shows approximately 110,000 clones, with around 81% occurring only once. The record originates from a study of T cell responses to AZD1222 COVID-19 vaccine. Across the study: Second doses were pooled across both intervals (about 4 or about 12 weeks).

The study's findings and limits: CD4 TCRs linked to vaccination spanned spike, dominating at 160-218 and 743-854.

The receptor comes from an adult in good health. The sample here was peripheral blood, taken on day 0 of AZD1222 vaccination. This chain connects TRBV30 to TRBJ2-7; D not resolved. CDR3 nucleotides: TGTGCCGGCGGCACGTCCTACGAGCAGTACTTC. Translated: CAGGTSYEQYF.